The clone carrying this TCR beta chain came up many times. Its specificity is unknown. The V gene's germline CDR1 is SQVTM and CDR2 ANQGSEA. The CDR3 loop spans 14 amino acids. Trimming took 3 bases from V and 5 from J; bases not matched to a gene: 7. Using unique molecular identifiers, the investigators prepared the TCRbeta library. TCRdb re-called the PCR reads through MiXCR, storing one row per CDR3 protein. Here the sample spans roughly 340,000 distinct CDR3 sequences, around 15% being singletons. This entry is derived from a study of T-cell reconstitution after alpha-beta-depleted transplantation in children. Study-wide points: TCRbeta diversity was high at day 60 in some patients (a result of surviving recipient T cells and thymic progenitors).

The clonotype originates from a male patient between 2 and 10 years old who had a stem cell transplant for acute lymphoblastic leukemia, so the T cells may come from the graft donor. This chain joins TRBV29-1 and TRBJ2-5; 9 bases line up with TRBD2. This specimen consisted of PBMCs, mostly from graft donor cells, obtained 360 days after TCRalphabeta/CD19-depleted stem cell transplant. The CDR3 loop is CSVDLGLAGETQYF. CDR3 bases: TGCAGCGTTGACCTGGGACTAGCAGGGGAGACCCAGTACTTC.